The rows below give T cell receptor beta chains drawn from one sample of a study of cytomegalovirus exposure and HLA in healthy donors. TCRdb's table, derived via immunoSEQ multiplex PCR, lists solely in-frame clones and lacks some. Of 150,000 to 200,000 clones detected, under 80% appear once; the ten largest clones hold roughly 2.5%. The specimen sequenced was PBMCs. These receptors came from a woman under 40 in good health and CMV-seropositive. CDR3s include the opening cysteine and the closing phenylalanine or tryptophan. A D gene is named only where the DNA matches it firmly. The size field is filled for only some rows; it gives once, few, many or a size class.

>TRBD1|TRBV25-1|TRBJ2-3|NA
TGTGCCAGTCGGACAGGGACTAGCACAGATACGCAGTATTTT
CASRTGTSTDTQYF
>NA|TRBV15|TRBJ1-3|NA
TGTGCCACCAGCAGAGATACTGAGAGCTCTGGAAACACCATATATTTT
CATSRDTESSGNTIYF
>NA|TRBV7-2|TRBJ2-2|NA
TGTGCCAGCAGTCACACACCCGGGGAGCTGTTTTTT
CASSHTPGELFF
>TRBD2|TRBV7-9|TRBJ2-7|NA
TGTGCCAGCAGCCAGTTAGCGGGGGACACCTACGAGCAGTACTTC
CASSQLAGDTYEQYF
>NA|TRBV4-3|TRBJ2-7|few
TGCGCCAGCAGCCCCGTCCGGGGTCCCTACGAGCAGTACTTC
CASSPVRGPYEQYF
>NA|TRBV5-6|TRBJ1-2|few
TGTGCCAGCATCCTATCAGGCGGGGACTATGGCTACACCTTC
CASILSGGDYGYTF
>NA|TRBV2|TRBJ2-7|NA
TGTGCCAGCAGCGACAGCGTTTCCTACGAGCAGTACTTC
CASSDSVSYEQYF
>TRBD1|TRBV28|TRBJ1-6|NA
TGTGCCAGCAGCCCACAGGGGGCTTGGAATTCACCCCTCCACTTT
CASSPQGAWNSPLHF
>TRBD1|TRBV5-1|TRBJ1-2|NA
TGCGCCAGCAGCTCGACAGGGGCGGCCTATGGCTACACCTTC
CASSSTGAAYGYTF
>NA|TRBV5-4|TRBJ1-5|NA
TGTGCCAGCAGCTTGGCGGGTATGACTCAGCCCCAGCATTTT
CASSLAGMTQPQHF
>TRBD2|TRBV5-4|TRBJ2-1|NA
TGTGCCAGCAGCTTGGTGGGGGGGGTGGATGAGCAGTTCTTC
CASSLVGGVDEQFF
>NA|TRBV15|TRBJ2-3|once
TGTGCCACCAGCCGAGTGGGGCGAACAGGGGATACGCAGTATTTT
CATSRVGRTGDTQYF
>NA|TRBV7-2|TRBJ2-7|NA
TGTGCCAGCAGCTTAGGCAGGATCTCCTACGAGCAGTACTTC
CASSLGRISYEQYF
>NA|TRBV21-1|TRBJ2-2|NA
TGTGCCAGCAGCAACAGGCTGAACACCGGGGAGCTGTTTTTT
CASSNRLNTGELFF
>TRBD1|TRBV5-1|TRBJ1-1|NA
TGCGCCAGCAGCTTAGCACTAGACAGGGGAGTAAGAGCTTTCTTT
CASSLALDRGVRAFF
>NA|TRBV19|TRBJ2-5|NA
TGTGCCAGTAGTATGAACGCCCTAGGGGTTGAAGAGACCCAGTACTTC
CASSMNALGVEETQYF
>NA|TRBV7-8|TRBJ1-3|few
TGTGCCAGCAGCTATAACAGGGTCCCAGGAAACACCATATATTTT
CASSYNRVPGNTIYF
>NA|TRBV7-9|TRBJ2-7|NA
TGTGCCAGCAGCGCAATAGATGGGGCTGCCTACGAGCAGTACTTC
CASSAIDGAAYEQYF
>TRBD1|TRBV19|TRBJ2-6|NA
TGTGCCAGTAGTCCCCACCCCGGACAGGGGGCATGGGGGGCCAACGTCCTGACTTTC
CASSPHPGQGAWGANVLTF
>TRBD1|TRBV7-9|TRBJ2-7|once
TGTGCCAGCAGCCCTAGGGGGCCCTACGAGCAGTACTTC
CASSPRGPYEQYF
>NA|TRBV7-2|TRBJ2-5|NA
TGTGCCAGCAGCTCCCAGTTGGCCCAGTACTTC
CASSSQLAQYF
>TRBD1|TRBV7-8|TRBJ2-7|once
TGTGCCAGCAGCTTTTATCTCGGACAGGTCCTCGAGCAGTACTTC
CASSFYLGQVLEQYF
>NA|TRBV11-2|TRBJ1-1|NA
TGTGCCAGCAGTTACTTAAGAGGGTCGGGTGAAGCTTTCTTT
CASSYLRGSGEAFF
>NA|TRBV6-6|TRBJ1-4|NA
TGTGCCAGCAGTTTACCGCCCAGGGAAAAACTGTTTTTT
CASSLPPREKLFF
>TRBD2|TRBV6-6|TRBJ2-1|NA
TGTGCCAGCAGTTCCGGGACTAGCGGGGACAATGAGCAGTTCTTC
CASSSGTSGDNEQFF
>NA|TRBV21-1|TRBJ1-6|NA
TGTGCCAGCAGTATGTGCTCCTATAATTCACCCCTCCACTTT
CASSMCSYNSPLHF
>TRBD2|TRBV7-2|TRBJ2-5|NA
TGTGCCAGCAGCTTAGTGGGACTAGCGCGGCCCGAGACCCAGTACTTC
CASSLVGLARPETQYF
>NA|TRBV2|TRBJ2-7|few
TGTGCCAGCAGTGCAACTAGTTCCGGTTACCACGAGCAGTACTTC
CASSATSSGYHEQYF
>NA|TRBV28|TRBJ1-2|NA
TGTGCCAGCAGTTTAGGCAGGGGCTATGGCTACACCTTC
CASSLGRGYGYTF
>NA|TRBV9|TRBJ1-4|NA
TGTGCCAGCAGCCATGGAGAGACGGACAACGCGGTTTTT
CASSHGETDNAVF
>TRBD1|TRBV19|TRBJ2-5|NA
TGTGCCAGTACCAGGACAGGGGTTGACCAAGAGACCCAGTACTTC
CASTRTGVDQETQYF
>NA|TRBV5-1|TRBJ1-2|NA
TGCGCCAGCAGCTTGGCGGGCTATGGCTACACCTTC
CASSLAGYGYTF
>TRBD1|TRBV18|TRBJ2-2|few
TGTGCCAGCTCACCACGGGGACAGGGGGCCACCGGGGAGCTGTTTTTT
CASSPRGQGATGELFF
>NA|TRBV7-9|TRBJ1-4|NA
TGTGCCAGCAGCTTACGGGGGGACGGTGAAAAACTGTTTTTT
CASSLRGDGEKLFF
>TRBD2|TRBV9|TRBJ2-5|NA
TGTGCCAGCAGCGCGGTATCGACTAGCGACCAAGAGACCCAGTACTTC
CASSAVSTSDQETQYF
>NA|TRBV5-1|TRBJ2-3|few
TGCGCCAGCAGCTTGGACGTCAGTACGCAGTATTTT
CASSLDVSTQYF
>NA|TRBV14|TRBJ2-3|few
TGTGCCAGCAGCCAAGGGGCGACAGGCTACTCCACAGATACGCAGTATTTT
CASSQGATGYSTDTQYF
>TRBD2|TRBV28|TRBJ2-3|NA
TGTGCCAGCAGTCCCCCGACTTTTTCTAGCGGGACTAGCACAGATACGCAGTATTTT
CASSPPTFSSGTSTDTQYF
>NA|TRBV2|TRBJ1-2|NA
TGTGCCAGCAGTGAAGCGCTTCAGGGTTATGGCTACACCTTC
CASSEALQGYGYTF
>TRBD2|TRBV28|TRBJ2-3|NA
TGTGCCAGCAGTTTAGTTCTCTTTAGAACTAGCGGGGGGGACCAAGCCGGGGGAGATACGCAGTATTTT
CASSLVLFRTSGGDQAGGDTQYF
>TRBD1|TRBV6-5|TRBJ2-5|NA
TGTGCCAGCAGTTCTCCCGACAGGGACCAAGAGACCCAGTACTTC
CASSSPDRDQETQYF
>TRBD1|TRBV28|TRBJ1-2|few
TGTGCCAGCAGTTCAGGGGGCGCGAACTATGGCTACACCTTC
CASSSGGANYGYTF
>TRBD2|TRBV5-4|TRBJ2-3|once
TGTGCCAGCAGCTCTGGGACTAGCGGGGGAATAGATACGCAGTATTTT
CASSSGTSGGIDTQYF
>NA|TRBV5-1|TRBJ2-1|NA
TGCGCCAGCAGACCAGGGGAATGGCTCAATGAGCAGTTCTTC
CASRPGEWLNEQFF
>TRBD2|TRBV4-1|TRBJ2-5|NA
TGCGCCAGCAGCTGTCTTCCGGGAGGTCGAGAGACCCAGTACTTC
CASSCLPGGRETQYF
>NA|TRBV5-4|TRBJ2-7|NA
TGTGCCAGCAGCTTGCGTTCTCCTACAGGGCCCGAGCAGTACTTC
CASSLRSPTGPEQYF
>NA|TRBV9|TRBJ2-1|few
TGTGCCAGCAGCGTAGGAGGTAGCGGATCCTACAATGAGCAGTTCTTC
CASSVGGSGSYNEQFF
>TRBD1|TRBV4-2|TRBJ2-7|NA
TGTGCCAGCAGCCCCGGGACAGACCCCTACGAGCAGTACTTC
CASSPGTDPYEQYF
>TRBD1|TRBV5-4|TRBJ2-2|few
TGTGCCAGCAGCCCGGACAGGGGCTCGAACACCGGGGAGCTGTTTTTT
CASSPDRGSNTGELFF
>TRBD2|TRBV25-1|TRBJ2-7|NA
TGTGCCAGCGGATGGGGGGGAGGGGTCGAGCAGTACTTC
CASGWGGGVEQYF
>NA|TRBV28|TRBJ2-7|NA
TGTGCCAGCAGTTCAACCTCCGGGACATCCTACGAGCAGTACTTC
CASSSTSGTSYEQYF
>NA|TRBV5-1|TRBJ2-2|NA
TGCGCCAGCAGCTTGGTACAGCAGAACACCGGGGAGCTGTTTTTT
CASSLVQQNTGELFF
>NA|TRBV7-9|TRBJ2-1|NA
TGTGCCAGCAGCTACTCAGGGGATAACAATGAGCAGTTCTTC
CASSYSGDNNEQFF
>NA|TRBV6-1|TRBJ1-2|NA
TGTGCCAGCAGTGAGCCCCGACGAGGCACTAACTATGGCTACACCTTC
CASSEPRRGTNYGYTF
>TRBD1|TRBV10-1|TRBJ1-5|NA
TGCGCCAGCAGCCGGACAGGGGATCAGCCCCAGCATTTT
CASSRTGDQPQHF
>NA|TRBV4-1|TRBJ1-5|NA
TGCGCCAGCAGCCAAGAGATCAGGGGAAGCAATCAGCCCCAGCATTTT
CASSQEIRGSNQPQHF
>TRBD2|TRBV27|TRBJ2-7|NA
TGTGCCAGTAATACCGGGGGGGAACTACGAGGGCAGTACTTC
CASNTGGELRGQYF
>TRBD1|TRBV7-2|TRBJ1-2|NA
TGTGCCAGCAGCTTAGGTGGGACAGATGGCGACACCTTC
CASSLGGTDGDTF
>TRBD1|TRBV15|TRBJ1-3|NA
TGTGCCACCAGCAGAGGGGACAGCGTAGGAAACACCATATATTTT
CATSRGDSVGNTIYF